This T cell receptor (beta chain) stems from a study of molecular identifiers for immune sequencing clone quantification. The study, taken as a whole, reports: One cell's worth of spiked Jurkat TCR RNA was reportedly detectable among some 1 million naive cells.

There are 13 residues in the CDR3. Germline loops: CDR1 SGHNT, CDR2 YENEEA. Libraries used 20,000 to 1,000,000 sorted naive CD8 T cells and 10%, 30% or 50% RNA input. Previously described methods and listed TCR primers were used for bulk TCR libraries. TCRdb itself ran the PCR reads through MiXCR, one entry per CDR3 protein. Among just under 650,000 distinct CDR3 sequences listed, just under 20% were seen once. In regard to this clonotype: The target antigen is unknown. The germline gene is not matched at one end of the junction; a read error may be the cause.

Sequenced sample: naive CD8+ T cells from blood, with Jurkat cell RNA spiked in. Sample subset: FACS-sorted CD8+CD4-CCR7+CD45RA+ naive T cells. This chain joins TRBV11-3 and TRBJ2-1; D unresolved. This receptor was identified in a human donor in good health. Some libraries in this study had Jurkat cell RNA spiked in. The DNA for the CDR3 is TGTGCCAGCAGCTTAGAAAAATACAATGAGCAGTCCTTC. This gives the protein CASSLEKYNEQSF. Complete variable domain (other parts from reference TRBV11-3 and TRBJ2-1): EAGVVQSPRYKIIEKKQPVAFWCNPISGHNTLYWYLQNLGQGPELLIRYENEEAVDDSQLPKDRFSAERLKGVDSTLKIQPAELGDSAVYLCASSLEKYNEQSFGPGTRLTVL.